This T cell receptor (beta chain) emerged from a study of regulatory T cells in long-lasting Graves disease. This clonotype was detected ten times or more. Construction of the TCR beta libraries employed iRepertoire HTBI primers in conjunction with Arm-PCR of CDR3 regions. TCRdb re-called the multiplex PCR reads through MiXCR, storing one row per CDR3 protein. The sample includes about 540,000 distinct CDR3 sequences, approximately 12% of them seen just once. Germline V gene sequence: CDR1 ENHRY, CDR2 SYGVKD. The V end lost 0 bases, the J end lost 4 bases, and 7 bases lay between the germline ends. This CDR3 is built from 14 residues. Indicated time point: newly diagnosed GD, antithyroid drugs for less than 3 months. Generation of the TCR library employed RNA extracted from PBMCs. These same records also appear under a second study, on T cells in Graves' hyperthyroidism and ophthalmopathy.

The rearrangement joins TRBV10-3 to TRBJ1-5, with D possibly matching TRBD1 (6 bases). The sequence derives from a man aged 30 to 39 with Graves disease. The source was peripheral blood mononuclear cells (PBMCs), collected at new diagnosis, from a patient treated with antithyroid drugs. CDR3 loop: CAISESRGNQPQHF. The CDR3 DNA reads TGTGCCATCAGTGAGTCGAGGGGGAATCAGCCCCAGCATTTT.